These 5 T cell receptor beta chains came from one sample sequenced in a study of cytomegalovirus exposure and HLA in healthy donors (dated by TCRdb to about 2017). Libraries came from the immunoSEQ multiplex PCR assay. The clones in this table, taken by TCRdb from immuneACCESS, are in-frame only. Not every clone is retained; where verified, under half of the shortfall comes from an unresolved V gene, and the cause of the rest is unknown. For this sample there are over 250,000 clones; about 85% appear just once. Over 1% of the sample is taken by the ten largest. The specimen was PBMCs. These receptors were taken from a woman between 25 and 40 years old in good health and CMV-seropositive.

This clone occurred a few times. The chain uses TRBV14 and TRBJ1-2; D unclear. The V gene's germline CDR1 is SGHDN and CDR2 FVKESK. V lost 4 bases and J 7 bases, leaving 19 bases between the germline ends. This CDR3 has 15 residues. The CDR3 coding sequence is TGTGCCAGCAGCCCGTACATGGCTGTCTCGTCTGGCTACACCTTC. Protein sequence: CASSPYMAVSSGYTF.

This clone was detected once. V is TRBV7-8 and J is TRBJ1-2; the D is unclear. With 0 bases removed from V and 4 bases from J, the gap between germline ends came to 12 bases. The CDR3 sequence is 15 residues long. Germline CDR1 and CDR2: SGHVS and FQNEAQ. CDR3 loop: CASSLAGSSSYGYTF. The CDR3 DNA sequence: TGTGCCAGCAGCTTAGCGGGCAGTTCATCCTATGGCTACACCTTC.

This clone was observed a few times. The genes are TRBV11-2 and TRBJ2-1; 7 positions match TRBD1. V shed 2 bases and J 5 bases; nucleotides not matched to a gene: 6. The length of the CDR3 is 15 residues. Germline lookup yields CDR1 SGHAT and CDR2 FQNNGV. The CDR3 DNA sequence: TGTGCCAGCAGCTTAAGGGGGCTGTCGGACAATGAGCAGTTCTTC. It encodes CASSLRGLSDNEQFF.

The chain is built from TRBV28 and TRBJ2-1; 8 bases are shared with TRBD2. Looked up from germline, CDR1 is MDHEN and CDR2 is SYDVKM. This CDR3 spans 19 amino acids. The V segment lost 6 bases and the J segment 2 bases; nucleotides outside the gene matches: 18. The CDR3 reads CASRTAWGGPGLAYNEQFF. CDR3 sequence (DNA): TGTGCCAGCAGAACTGCCTGGGGAGGACCGGGACTAGCCTACAATGAGCAGTTCTTC. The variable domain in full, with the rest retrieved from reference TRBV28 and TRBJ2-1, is DVKVTQSSRYLVKRTGEKVFLECVQDMDHENMFWYRQDPGLGLRLIYFSYDVKMKEKGDIPEGYSVSREKKERFSLILESASTNQTSMYLCASRTAWGGPGLAYNEQFFGPGTRLTVL.

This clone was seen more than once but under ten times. CDR3 loop: CASSVISGRNTGELFF. CDR3 nucleotides: TGTGCCAGCAGCGTTATTAGCGGGAGGAACACCGGGGAGCTGTTTTTT. The chain couples TRBV9 to TRBJ2-2; TRBD2 matches 9 bases. Trimming removed 2 bases from V and 1 base from J; junction bases left unmatched: 3. CDR1 is SGDLS, CDR2 YYNGEE, per germline. CDR3 length: 16 amino acids. The full variable domain, completed using reference TRBV9 and TRBJ2-2, is DSGVTQTPKHLITATGQRVTLRCSPRSGDLSVYWYQQSLDQGLQFLIQYYNGEERAKGNILERFSAQQFPDLHSELNLSSLELGDSALYFCASSVISGRNTGELFFGEGSRLTVL.